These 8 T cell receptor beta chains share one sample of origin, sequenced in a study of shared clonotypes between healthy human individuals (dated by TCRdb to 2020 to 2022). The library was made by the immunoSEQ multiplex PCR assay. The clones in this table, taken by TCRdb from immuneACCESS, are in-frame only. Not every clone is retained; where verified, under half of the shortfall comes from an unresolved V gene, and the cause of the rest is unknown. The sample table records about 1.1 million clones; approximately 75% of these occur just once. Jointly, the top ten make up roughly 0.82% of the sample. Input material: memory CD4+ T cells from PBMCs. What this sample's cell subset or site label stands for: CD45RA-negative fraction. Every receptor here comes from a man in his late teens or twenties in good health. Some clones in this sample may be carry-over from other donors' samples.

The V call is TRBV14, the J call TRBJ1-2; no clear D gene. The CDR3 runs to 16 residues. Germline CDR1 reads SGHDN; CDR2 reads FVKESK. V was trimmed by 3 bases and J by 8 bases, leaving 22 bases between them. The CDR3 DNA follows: TGTGCCAGCAGCCATACCTGGATTGGACTTGGAGGGGGCTACACCTTC. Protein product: CASSHTWIGLGGGYTF.

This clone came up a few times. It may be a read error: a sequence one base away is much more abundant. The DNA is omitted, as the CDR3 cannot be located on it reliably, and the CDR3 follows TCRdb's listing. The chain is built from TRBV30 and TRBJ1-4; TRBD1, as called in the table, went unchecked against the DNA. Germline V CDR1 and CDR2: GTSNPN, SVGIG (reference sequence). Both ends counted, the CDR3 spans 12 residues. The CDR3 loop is CTWSVAPGTPSF.

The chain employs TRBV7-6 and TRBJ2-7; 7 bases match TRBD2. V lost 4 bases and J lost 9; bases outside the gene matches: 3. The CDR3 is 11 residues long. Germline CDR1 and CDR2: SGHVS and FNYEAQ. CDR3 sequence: CASSWEGWQYF. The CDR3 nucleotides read TGTGCCAGCAGCTGGGAGGGCTGGCAGTACTTC. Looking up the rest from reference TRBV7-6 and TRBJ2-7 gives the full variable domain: GAGVSQSPRYKVTKRGQDVALRCDPISGHVSLYWYRQALGQGPEFLTYFNYEAQQDKSGLPNDRFSAERPEGSISTLTIQRTEQRDSAMYRCASSWEGWQYFGPGTRLTVT.

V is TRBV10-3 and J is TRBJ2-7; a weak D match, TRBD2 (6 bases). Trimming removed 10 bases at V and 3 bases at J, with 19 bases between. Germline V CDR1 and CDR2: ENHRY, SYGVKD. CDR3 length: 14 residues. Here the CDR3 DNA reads TGTGCCACCAAGTCGCGGGACTTAGTCTACGAGCAGTACTTC. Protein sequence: CATKSRDLVYEQYF.

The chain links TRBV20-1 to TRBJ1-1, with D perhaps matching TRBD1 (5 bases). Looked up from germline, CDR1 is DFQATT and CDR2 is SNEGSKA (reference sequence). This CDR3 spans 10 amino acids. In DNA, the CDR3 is TGCAGCTTTCGCCGGGGCGAAGCTTTCTTT. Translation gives CSFRRGEAFF.

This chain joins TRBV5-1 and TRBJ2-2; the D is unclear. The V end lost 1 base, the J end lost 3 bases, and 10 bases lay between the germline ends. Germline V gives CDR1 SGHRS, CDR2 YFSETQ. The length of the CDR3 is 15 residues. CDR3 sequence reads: CASSLFQPDTGELFF. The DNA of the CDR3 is TGCGCCAGCAGCTTGTTCCAGCCCGACACCGGGGAGCTGTTTTTT.

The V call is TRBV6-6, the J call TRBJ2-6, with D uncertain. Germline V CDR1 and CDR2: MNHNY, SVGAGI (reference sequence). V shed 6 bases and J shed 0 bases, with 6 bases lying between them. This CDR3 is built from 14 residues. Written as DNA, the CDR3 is TGTGCCAGCAGCCCGATCTCTGGGGCCAACGTCCTGACTTTC. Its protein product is CASSPISGANVLTF.

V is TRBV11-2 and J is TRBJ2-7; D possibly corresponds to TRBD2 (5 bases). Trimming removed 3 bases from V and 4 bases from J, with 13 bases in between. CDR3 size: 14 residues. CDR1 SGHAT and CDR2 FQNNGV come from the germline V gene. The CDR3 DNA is TGTGCCAGCAGCTTTTCCCGGCCGGGATACGAGCAGTACTTC. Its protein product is CASSFSRPGYEQYF.